This T cell receptor beta chain is from a study of Ad26.COV2.S vaccination and SARS-CoV-2 variants. Study information: The study gave Ad26.COV2.S intramuscularly, once or twice 56 days apart. Findings and caveats of the study: Vaccinees and placebo recipients showed similar non-spike TCR breadth.

CDR1 is LGHNA and CDR2 is YNFKEQ in the germline V gene. The V gene end was trimmed by 4 bases and the J gene end by 13 bases; junction bases not matched to a gene: 15. The CDR3 is 15 amino acids. Comments on this clone: The antigen remains undetermined.

Only in-frame clones appear in the TCRdb table, and some are missing; sequencing was by immunoSEQ multiplex PCR. The sample contains roughly 320,000 clones, about nine tenths of which appear only once. Treatment here: roughly 20 received Ad26.COV2.S at low or high dose, single or two shots; a few received placebo; per-sample allocation not given. Day 63 following the first vaccine or placebo injection was when the samples were taken. Based in Boston, the donor was an adult of 18-55 years. This TCR came from a person between 18 and 59 years old who received the Ad26.COV2.S COVID-19 vaccine or a placebo. This chain uses TRBV4-2 with TRBJ2-2; TRBD2 matches at 7 bases. This sample comprised peripheral blood, obtained in a trial of Ad26.COV2.S vaccine versus placebo. This CDR3 reads CASSPGTINRVGLFF. The CDR3 DNA reads TGTGCCAGCAGCCCTGGGACTATCAACCGGGTTGGGCTGTTTTTT.